The clone carrying this T cell receptor (beta chain) came up many times. Its antigen is as yet unknown. These data are taken from a study of neurological immune-mediated disorders. Study-wide results and caveats: The highest TCR clonal expansion occurred in HTLV-1-associated myelopathy; multiple sclerosis fell below healthy controls.

Trimming pared 1 base from V and 2 bases from J, leaving 9 bases between. Germline V CDR1 and CDR2: SGHTA, FQGNSA. This CDR3 is 14 amino acids long. One entry per CDR3 protein, called by TCRdb with MiXCR from the 5' RACE reads. This table has about 74,000 distinct CDR3 sequences, 5.2% appearing once. V usage is TRBV7-2 and J usage is TRBJ2-7, with D perhaps TRBD1 (5 bases). This clonotype was obtained from a young man with multiple sclerosis. The sample was PBMCs. CDR3 sequence: CASSLGRGTYEQYF. CDR3 nucleotide sequence: TGTGCCAGCAGCTTAGGTAGGGGAACCTACGAGCAGTACTTC.